This T cell receptor (beta chain) was recorded in a study of T cells in tuberculosis. Sequencing used immunoSEQ multiplex PCR; TCRdb keeps in-frame clones, though not all of them. The sample consists of around 39,000 clones, roughly 92% of them appearing once. The sample taken for sequencing was PBMCs. The TCR originated in a donor aged 5-35 years with latent tuberculosis or without tuberculosis infection.

The CDR3 region has the DNA TGCGCCAGCAGCCAAGATCTGGCCATCAATGAGCAGTTCTTC. Amino acids: CASSQDLAINEQFF. The chain recombines TRBV4-3 with TRBJ2-1; D gene ambiguous. Germline V gene sequence: CDR1 LGHNA, CDR2 YSLEER. V shed 0 bases and J shed 6 bases, with 9 bases lying between them. The CDR3 loop spans 14 amino acids.